Listed below are T cell receptor beta chains from one sample, sequenced in a study of T cells in Graves' hyperthyroidism and ophthalmopathy. TCRdb reprocessed the multiplex PCR reads via MiXCR and lists one record per CDR3 protein. Found here are about 700,000 distinct CDR3 sequences, roughly 15% of them singletons; the top ten hold roughly 10%. The specimen was blood. These receptors were taken from a woman under 30 with Graves' hyperthyroidism. Each CDR3 is given with its conserved first and last residue. The D gene is left open where the match is weak. Only part of the rows carry a size: once, few, many, or a class if the clone is expanded.

DNA,CDR3,size,J,D,V
TGTGCCAGCAGCTTGGGGCTCGGACAGGGGGCAACCGGGGAGCTGTTTTTT,CASSLGLGQGATGELFF,few,TRBJ2-2,TRBD1,TRBV5-6
TGTGCCAGCAGTTTGACAGTCACCTCTGGGGCCAACGTCCTGACTTTC,CASSLTVTSGANVLTF,.,TRBJ2-6,.,TRBV27
TGCAGTGCTAGAGATCCCAGGGAGGTAAAGCAGTTCTTC,CSARDPREVKQFF,.,TRBJ2-1,.,TRBV20-1
TGTGCCAGCAGCTTATCTCCAGGGCTCGGCTATGGCTACACCTTC,CASSLSPGLGYGYTF,many,TRBJ1-2,.,TRBV7-2
TGTGCCAGCAGTTACCCTAGCGGGAGGACCTACAATGAGCAGTTCTTC,CASSYPSGRTYNEQFF,many,TRBJ2-1,TRBD2,TRBV6-2/TRBV6-3
TGTGCCAGCAGAGACAGGTTTCAAGAGACCCAGTACTTC,CASRDRFQETQYF,many,TRBJ2-5,.,TRBV28
TGTGCCAGCATGGGGGGATACAATGAGCAGTTCTTC,CASMGGYNEQFF,many,TRBJ2-1,.,TRBV27
TGTGCCAGCAGTGAAATCCCCTGGGACTACCCCTACAATGAGCAGTTCTTC,CASSEIPWDYPYNEQFF,few,TRBJ2-1,TRBD2,TRBV6-1
TGTGCCAGCAGCGGTCGGAGGGGCGCAACTAGGACCAACACAGATACGCAGTATTTT,CASSGRRGATRTNTDTQYF,many,TRBJ2-3,.,TRBV6-1
TGTGCCAGTTTAAATGGGAAAAGGGGGGAGAATCAGCCCCAGCATTTT,CASLNGKRGENQPQHF,.,TRBJ1-5,.,TRBV19
TGCAGTGCTAGTCGAGGAGCGGGACTCGCCTACGAGCAGTACTTC,CSASRGAGLAYEQYF,many,TRBJ2-7,TRBD2,TRBV20-1
TGTGCCACCACCGACCGGGACAGGGGAAATCAGCCCCAGCATTTT,CATTDRDRGNQPQHF,.,TRBJ1-5,TRBD1,TRBV6-1
TGTGCCAGCTCACCAATAGCCGGGACCTACAGCTCTGAAAAACTGTTTTTT,CASSPIAGTYSSEKLFF,few,TRBJ1-4,.,TRBV18
TGTGCCACCAGTGACCAAGGGGGCGGGAGAACCTACAATGAGCAGTTCTTC,CATSDQGGGRTYNEQFF,few,TRBJ2-1,.,TRBV24-1
TGTGCCAGCAGCGTAAGAAGAGGCGGGGTCTCCTACAATGAGCAGTTCTTC,CASSVRRGGVSYNEQFF,.,TRBJ2-1,.,TRBV2
TGTGCCAGCAGCTTAGGGCAGAACACTGAAGCTTTCTTT,CASSLGQNTEAFF,many,TRBJ1-1,.,TRBV18
TGTGCCAGCTCACCCGACTACAATGAGCAGTTCTTC,CASSPDYNEQFF,many,TRBJ2-1,.,TRBV18
TGTGCCAGCAGCCCCCAAGGGGGAATAGACACTGAAGCTTTCTTT,CASSPQGGIDTEAFF,.,TRBJ1-1,.,TRBV7-9
TGTGCCAGCAGCCCGGGACAGGGGACGCCCCAGCATTTT,CASSPGQGTPQHF,.,TRBJ1-5,TRBD1,TRBV14
TGTGCCAGCAGTCCCCAGCTTACCGCCCAAGAGACCCAGTACTTC,CASSPQLTAQETQYF,.,TRBJ2-5,.,TRBV28
TGTGCCAGCAGTAATACCGGCCCTGGGGGCACATTCGCAACTAATGAAAAACTGTTTTTT,CASSNTGPGGTFATNEKLFF,few,TRBJ1-4,.,TRBV6-9
TGCGCCAGCAGCCAAGGCCGGACTAGCGGGGATGAGCAGTTCTTC,CASSQGRTSGDEQFF,once,TRBJ2-1,TRBD2,TRBV4-1
TGCAGTGCTAGAGATGCTGGAGGGAGGGGAGAAGAGACCCAGTACTTC,CSARDAGGRGEETQYF,many,TRBJ2-5,TRBD2,TRBV20-1
TGTGCCAGCGGATCAGGGTATAGCTCCTACAATGAGCAGTTCTTC,CASGSGYSSYNEQFF,few,TRBJ2-1,.,TRBV12-3/TRBV12-4
TGTGCCAGCAGTTACAATGCCCGGCCCCAGCATTTT,CASSYNARPQHF,few,TRBJ1-5,.,TRBV6-2/TRBV6-3
TGTGCCAGCAGTTTCTCAAAAAGGAGGAATGAGCAGTTCTTC,CASSFSKRRNEQFF,.,TRBJ2-1,.,TRBV27
TGTGCCAGCAGCGACCCTCGCGGGAGCTCCTACAATGAGCAGTTCTTC,CASSDPRGSSYNEQFF,many,TRBJ2-1,TRBD2,TRBV5-4
TGTGCCAGCTCGGCGGGGACGGGAACTTTGGGTACTGAAGCTTTCTTT,CASSAGTGTLGTEAFF,many,TRBJ1-1,.,TRBV18